This T cell receptor beta chain appears in the sequencing data of a study of T-cell reconstitution after alpha-beta-depleted transplantation in children. Germline CDR1 reads DFQATT; CDR2 reads SNEGSKA (reference sequence). CDR3 length equals 14 residues. Deletions cut 4 bases from V and 4 bases from J, with 14 bases between. This clonotype was recorded a few times. A TCRbeta library incorporating unique molecular identifiers was prepared. TCRdb reprocessed the PCR reads with MiXCR, giving one entry per CDR3 protein. The sample includes 490,000 or so distinct CDR3 sequences, about 12% of them seen just once.

This receptor was taken from a human donor who donated a stem cell graft to a child with combined immunodeficiency. The chain uses TRBV20-1 and TRBJ2-1, with D unclear. The sequences come from PBMCs from the stem cell graft donor, collected from the stem cell graft. DNA for the CDR3: TGCAGTGCTAACCCTCCTGACACTTACAATGAGCAGTTCTTC. The encoded protein is CSANPPDTYNEQFF.